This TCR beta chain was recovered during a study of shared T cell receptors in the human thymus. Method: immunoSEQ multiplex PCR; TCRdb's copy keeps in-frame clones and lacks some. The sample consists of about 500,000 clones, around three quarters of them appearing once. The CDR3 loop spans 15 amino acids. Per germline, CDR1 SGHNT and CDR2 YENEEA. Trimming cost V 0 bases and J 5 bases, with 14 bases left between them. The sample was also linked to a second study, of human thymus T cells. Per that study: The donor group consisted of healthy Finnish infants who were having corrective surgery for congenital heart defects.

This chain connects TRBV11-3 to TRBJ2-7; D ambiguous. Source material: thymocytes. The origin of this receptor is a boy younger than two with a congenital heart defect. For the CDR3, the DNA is TGTGCCAGCAGCTTAGATGCAGGTTTGTTGAACGAGCAGTACTTC. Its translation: CASSLDAGLLNEQYF.